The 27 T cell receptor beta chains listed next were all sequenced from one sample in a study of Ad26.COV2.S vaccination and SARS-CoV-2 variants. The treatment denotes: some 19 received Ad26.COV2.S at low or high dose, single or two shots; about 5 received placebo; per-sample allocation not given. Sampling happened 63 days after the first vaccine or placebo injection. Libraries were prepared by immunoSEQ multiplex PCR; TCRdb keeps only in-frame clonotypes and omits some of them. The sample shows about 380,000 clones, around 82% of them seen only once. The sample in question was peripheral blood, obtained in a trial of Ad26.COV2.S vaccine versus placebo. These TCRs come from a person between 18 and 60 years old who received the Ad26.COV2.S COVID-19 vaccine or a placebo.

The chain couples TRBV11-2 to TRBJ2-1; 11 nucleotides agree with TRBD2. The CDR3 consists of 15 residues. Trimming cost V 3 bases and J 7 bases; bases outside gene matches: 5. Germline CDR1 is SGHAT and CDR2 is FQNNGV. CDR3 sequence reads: CASSLTSGVMNEQFF. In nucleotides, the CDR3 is TGTGCCAGCAGCTTGACTAGCGGGGTGATGAATGAGCAGTTCTTC.

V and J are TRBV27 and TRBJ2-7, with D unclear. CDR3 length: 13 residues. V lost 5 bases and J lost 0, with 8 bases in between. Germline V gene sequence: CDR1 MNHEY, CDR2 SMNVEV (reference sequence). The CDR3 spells CASSLGNSYEQYF. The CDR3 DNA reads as TGTGCCAGCAGTCTTGGAAACTCCTACGAGCAGTACTTC.

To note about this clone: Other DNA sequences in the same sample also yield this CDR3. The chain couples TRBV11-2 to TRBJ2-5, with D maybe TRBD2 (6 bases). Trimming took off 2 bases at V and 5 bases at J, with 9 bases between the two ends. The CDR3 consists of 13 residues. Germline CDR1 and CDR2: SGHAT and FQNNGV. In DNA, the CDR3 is TGTGCCAGCAGCTTACCGGGAGCGGAGACCCAGTACTTC. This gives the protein CASSLPGAETQYF.

CDR3 in amino acids: CASKVGQGNTEAFF. CDR3 bases: TGTGCCAGCAAGGTTGGACAGGGGAACACTGAAGCTTTCTTT. J is TRBJ1-1 and V is TRBV6-5, with TRBD1 matching 8 bases. The CDR3 spans 14 residues. The V and J ends lost 7 bases and 1 base, in that order; junction bases with no gene match: 5. The germline CDR1 and CDR2 sequences are MNHEY and SVGAGI.

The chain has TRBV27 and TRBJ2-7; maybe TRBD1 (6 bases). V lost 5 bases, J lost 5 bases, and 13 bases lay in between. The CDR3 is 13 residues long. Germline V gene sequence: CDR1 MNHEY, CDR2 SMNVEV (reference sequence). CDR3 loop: CASSIVQGNEQYF. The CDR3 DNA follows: TGTGCCAGCAGTATCGTACAGGGTAACGAGCAGTACTTC.

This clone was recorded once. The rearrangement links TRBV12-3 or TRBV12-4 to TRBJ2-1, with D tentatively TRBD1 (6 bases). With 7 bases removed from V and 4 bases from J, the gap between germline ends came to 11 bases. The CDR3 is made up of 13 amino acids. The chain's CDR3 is CASKIRGYNEQFF. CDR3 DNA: TGTGCCAGCAAAATCAGGGGTTACAATGAGCAGTTCTTC.

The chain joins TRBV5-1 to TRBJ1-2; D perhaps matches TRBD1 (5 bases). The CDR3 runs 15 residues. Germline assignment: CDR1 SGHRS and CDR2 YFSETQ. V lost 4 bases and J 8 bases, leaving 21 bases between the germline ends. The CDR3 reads CASSTRNGARDGYTF. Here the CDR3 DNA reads TGCGCCAGCAGCACTAGAAACGGGGCGCGGGACGGCTACACCTTC. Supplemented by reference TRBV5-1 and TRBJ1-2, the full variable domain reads KAGVTQTPRYLIKTRGQQVTLSCSPISGHRSVSWYQQTPGQGLQFLFEYFSETQRNKGNFPGRFSGRQFSNSRSEMNVSTLELGDSALYLCASSTRNGARDGYTFGSGTRLTVV.

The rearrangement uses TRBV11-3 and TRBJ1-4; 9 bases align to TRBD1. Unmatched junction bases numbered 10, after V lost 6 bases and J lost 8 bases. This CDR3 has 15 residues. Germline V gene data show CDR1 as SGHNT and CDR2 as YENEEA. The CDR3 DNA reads TGTGCCAGCAGGCCCCCGAGGACAGGGGAGGAAAAACTGTTTTTT. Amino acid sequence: CASRPPRTGEEKLFF.

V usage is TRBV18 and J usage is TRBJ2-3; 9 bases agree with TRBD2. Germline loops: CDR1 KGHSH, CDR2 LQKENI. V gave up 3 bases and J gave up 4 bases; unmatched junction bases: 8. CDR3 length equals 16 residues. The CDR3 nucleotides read TGTGCCAGCTCACCCTTGGCGGGGGGGCAGGCAGATACGCAGTATTTT. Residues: CASSPLAGGQADTQYF.

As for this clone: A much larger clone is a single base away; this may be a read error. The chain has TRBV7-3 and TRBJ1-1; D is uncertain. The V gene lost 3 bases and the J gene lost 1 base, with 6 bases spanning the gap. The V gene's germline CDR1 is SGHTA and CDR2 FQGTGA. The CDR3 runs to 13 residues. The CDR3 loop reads CASSFQENTEAFF. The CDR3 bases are TGTGCCAGCAGCTTTCAGGAGAACACTGAAGCTTTCTTT.

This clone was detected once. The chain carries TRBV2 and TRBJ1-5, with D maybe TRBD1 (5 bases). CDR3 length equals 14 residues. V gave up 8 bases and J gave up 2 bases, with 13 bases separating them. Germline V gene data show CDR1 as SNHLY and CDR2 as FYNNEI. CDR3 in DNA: TGTGCCAGCGCAAACGGACAAGGCAATCAGCCCCAGCATTTT. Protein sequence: CASANGQGNQPQHF.

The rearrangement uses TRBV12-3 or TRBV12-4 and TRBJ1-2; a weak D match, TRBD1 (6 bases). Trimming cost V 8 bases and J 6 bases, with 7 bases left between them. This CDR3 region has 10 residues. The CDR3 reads CASAGDGYTF. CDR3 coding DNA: TGTGCCAGCGCAGGGGATGGCTACACCTTC.

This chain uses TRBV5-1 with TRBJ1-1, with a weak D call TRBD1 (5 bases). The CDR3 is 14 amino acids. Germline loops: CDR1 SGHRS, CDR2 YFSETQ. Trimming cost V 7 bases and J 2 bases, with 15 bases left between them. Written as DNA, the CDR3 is TGCGCCAGCGCGCAGGGTCGGGTAAACACTGAAGCTTTCTTT. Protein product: CASAQGRVNTEAFF.

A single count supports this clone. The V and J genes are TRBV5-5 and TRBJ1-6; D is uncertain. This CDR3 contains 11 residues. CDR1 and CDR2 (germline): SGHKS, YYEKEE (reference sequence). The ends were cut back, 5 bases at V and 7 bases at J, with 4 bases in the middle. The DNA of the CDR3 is TGTGCCAGCAGTCTGAATTCACCCCTCCACTTT. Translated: CASSLNSPLHF.

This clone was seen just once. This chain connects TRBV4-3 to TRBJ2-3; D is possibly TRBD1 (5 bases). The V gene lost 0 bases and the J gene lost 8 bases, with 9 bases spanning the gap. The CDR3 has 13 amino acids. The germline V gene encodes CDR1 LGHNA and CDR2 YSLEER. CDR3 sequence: CASSQDKGLTQYF. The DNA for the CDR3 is TGCGCCAGCAGCCAAGATAAGGGGCTTACGCAGTATTTT.

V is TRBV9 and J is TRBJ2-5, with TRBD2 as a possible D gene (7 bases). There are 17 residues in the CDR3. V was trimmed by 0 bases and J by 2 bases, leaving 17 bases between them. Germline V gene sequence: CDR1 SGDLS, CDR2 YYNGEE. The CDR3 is CASSVGGGPPPQETQYF. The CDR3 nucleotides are TGTGCCAGCAGCGTAGGGGGGGGCCCCCCGCCTCAAGAGACCCAGTACTTC.

CDR3 region: CASSRDRSTDTQYF. CDR3 DNA sequence: TGTGCCAGTAGTCGGGACAGGTCCACAGATACGCAGTATTTT. The chain links TRBV19 to TRBJ2-3; TRBD1 agrees at 8 bases. There are 14 residues in the CDR3. Trimming cost V 5 bases and J 2 bases; bases outside gene matches: 3. CDR1 LNHDA and CDR2 SQIVND come from the germline V gene (reference sequence).

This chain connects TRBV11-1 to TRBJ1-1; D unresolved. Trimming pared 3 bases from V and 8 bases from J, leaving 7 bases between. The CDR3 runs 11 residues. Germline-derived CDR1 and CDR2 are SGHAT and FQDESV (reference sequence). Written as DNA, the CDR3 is TGTGCCAGCAGCTTCCTAAGCGAAGCTTTCTTT. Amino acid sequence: CASSFLSEAFF.

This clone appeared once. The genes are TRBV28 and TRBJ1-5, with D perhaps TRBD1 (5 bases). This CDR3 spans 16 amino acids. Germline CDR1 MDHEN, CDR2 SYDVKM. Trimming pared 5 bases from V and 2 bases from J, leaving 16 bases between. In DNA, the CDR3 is TGTGCCAGCAGTATTTACAGGCGGAGAGGCAATCAGCCCCAGCATTTT. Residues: CASSIYRRRGNQPQHF.

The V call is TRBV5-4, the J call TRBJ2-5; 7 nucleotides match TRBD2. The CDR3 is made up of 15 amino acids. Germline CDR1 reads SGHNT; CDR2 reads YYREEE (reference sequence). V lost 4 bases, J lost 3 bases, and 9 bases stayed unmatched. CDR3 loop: CASSMGSSGKETQYF. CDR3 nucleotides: TGTGCCAGCAGCATGGGGTCTAGCGGAAAAGAGACCCAGTACTTC.

The chain's CDR3 is CASSEILRAQEQYF. In nucleotides, the CDR3 is TGTGCCAGCAGTGAGATCCTTCGGGCTCAAGAGCAGTACTTC. The V and J genes are TRBV14 and TRBJ2-7, with unresolved D. Deletions cut 6 bases from V and 7 bases from J, with 19 bases between. CDR1 and CDR2 from the germline V gene are SGHDN and FVKESK. The CDR3 contains 14 residues.

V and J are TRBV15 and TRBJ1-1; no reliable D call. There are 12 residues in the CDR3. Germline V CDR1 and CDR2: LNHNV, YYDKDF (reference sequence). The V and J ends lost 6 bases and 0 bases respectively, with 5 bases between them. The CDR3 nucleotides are TGTGCCACCAGGGGCATGAACACTGAAGCTTTCTTT. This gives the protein CATRGMNTEAFF.

The CDR3 here is CASSFASGRSYNEQFF. CDR3 nucleotide sequence: TGTGCCAGCAGCTTCGCTAGCGGGAGAAGCTACAATGAGCAGTTCTTC. The chain uses TRBV7-9 and TRBJ2-1, with 10 bases aligning to TRBD2. This CDR3 region has 16 residues. From germline, CDR1 is SEHNR and CDR2 FQNEAQ (reference sequence). V was clipped by 3 bases and J by 3 bases; unmatched bases: 5.

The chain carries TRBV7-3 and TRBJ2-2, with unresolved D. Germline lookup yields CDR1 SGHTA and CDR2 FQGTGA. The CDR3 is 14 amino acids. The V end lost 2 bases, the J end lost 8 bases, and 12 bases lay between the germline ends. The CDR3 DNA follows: TGTGCCAGCAGCTTAGCTCGCGATGTAGGGGAGCTGTTTTTT. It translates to CASSLARDVGELFF.

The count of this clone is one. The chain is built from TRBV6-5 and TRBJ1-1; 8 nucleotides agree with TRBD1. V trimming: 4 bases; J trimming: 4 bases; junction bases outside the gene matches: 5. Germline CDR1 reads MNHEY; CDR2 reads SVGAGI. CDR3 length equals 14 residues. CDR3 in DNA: TGTGCCAGCAGTTCCCCAGGGGGCCTCACTGAAGCTTTCTTT. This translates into CASSSPGGLTEAFF.

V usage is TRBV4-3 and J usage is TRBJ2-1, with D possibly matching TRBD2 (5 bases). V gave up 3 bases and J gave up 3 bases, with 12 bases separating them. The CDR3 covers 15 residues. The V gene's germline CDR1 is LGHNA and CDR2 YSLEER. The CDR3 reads CASSHGLANYNEQFF. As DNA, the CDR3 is TGCGCCAGCAGCCACGGGCTAGCCAACTACAATGAGCAGTTCTTC.

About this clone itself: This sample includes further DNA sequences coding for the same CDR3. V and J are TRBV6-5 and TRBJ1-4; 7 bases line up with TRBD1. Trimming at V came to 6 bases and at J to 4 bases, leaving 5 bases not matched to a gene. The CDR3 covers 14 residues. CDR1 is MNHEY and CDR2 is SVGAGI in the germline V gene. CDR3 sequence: CASSPGTVNEKLFF. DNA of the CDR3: TGTGCCAGCAGCCCGGGGACAGTTAATGAAAAACTGTTTTTT.